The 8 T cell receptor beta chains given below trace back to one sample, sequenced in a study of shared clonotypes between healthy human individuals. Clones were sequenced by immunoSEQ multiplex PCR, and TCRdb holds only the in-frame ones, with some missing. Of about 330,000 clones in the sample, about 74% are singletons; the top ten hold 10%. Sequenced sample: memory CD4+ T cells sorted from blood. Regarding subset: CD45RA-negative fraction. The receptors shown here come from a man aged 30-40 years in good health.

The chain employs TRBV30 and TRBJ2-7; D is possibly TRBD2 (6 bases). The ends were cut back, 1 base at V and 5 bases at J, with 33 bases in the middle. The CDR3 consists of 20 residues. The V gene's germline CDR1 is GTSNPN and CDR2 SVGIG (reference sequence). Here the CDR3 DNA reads TGTGCCTGGAGTGGTTTTACGCAGGAAAGAACAAGCTCATGGGGGGACGAGCAGTACTTC. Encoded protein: CAWSGFTQERTSSWGDEQYF.

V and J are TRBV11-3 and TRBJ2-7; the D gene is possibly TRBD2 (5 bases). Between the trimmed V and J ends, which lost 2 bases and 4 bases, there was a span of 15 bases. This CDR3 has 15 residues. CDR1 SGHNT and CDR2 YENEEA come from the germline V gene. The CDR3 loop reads CASSLSGPGIYEQYF. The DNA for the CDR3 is TGTGCCAGCAGCTTATCGGGCCCGGGGATATACGAGCAGTACTTC.

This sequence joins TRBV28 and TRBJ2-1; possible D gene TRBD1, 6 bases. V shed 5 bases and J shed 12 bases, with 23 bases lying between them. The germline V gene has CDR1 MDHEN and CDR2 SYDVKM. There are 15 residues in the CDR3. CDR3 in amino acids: CASSPWTAIPGAQFF. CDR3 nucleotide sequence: TGTGCCAGCAGTCCCTGGACAGCGATACCTGGGGCGCAGTTCTTC.

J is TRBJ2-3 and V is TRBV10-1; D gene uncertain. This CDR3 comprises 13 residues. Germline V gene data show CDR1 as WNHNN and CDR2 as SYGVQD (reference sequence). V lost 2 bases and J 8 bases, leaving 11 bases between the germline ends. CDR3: CASSERLLRTQYF. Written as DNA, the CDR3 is TGCGCCAGCAGTGAGCGGTTGCTGCGTACGCAGTATTTT.

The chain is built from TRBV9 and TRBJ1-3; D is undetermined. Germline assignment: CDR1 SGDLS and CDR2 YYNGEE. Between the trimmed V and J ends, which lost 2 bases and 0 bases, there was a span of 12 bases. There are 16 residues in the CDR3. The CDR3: CASSVLLSGSGNTIYF. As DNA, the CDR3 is TGTGCCAGCAGCGTTCTACTAAGTGGCTCTGGAAACACCATATATTTT.

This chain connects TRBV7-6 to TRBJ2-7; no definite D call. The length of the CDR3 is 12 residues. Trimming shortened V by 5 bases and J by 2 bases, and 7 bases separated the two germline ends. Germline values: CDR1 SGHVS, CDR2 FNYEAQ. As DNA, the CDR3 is TGTGCCAGCAGCCCTGACACCTACGAGCAGTACTTC. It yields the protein CASSPDTYEQYF.

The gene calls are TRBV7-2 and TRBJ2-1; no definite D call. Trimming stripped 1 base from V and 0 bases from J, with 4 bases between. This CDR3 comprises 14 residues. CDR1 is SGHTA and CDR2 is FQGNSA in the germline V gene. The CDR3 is CASSLESSYNEQFF. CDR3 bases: TGTGCCAGCAGCTTAGAGAGCTCCTACAATGAGCAGTTCTTC.

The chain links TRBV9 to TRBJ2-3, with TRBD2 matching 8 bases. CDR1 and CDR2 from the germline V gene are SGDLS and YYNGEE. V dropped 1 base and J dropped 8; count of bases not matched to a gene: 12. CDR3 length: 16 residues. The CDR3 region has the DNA TGTGCCAGCAGCGTAACCCTTAGCGGGAATCAGGCTACGCAGTATTTT. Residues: CASSVTLSGNQATQYF.